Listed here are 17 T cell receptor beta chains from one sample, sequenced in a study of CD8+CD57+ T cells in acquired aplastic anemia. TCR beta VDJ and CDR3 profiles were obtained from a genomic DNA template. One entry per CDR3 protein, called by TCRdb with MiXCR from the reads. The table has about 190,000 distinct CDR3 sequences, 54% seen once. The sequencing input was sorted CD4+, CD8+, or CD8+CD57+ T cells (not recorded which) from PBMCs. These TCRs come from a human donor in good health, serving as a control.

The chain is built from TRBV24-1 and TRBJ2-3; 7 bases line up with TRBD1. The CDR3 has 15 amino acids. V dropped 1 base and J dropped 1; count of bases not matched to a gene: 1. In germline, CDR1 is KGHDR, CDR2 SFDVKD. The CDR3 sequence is CATSDFGQGTDTQYF. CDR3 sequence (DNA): TGTGCCACCAGTGATTTCGGACAGGGCACAGATACGCAGTATTTT.

The CDR3 bases are TGTGCCAGCAGTTCGGACAGGGGGCACGAGCAGTACTTC. Amino acid sequence: CASSSDRGHEQYF. The gene calls are TRBV6-4 and TRBJ2-7; TRBD1 matches 11 bases. The length of the CDR3 is 13 residues. The ends lost 5 bases at V and 5 bases at J; junction bases unmatched: 2. Germline V gives CDR1 MRHNA, CDR2 SNTAGT.

CDR3: CASGDSDSPLHF. The DNA of the CDR3 is TGTGCCAGCGGAGACAGCGATTCACCCCTCCACTTT. This sequence joins TRBV12-3 or TRBV12-4 and TRBJ1-6; D may be TRBD1 (5 bases). The CDR3 is made up of 12 amino acids. Trimming cost V 8 bases and J 8 bases, with 10 bases left between them.

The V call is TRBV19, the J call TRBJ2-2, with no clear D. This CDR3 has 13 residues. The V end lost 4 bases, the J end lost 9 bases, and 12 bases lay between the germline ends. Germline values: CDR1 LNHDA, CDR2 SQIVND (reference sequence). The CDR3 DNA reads TGTGCCAGTAGTAGGGAAACGAGGCGGGAGCTGTTTTTT. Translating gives CASSRETRRELFF.

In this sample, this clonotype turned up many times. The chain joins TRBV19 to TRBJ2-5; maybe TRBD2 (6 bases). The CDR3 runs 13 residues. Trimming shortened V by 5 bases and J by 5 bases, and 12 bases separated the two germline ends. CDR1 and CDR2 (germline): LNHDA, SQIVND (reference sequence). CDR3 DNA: TGTGCCAGTAGTCCGACTAGAGCGGAGACCCAGTACTTC. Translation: CASSPTRAETQYF.

The CDR3 reads CASSLANRAYEQYF. The CDR3 coding sequence is TGTGCCAGCAGCTTGGCAAACCGGGCCTACGAGCAGTACTTC. The chain is built from TRBV7-9 and TRBJ2-7; D is unclear. V dropped 3 bases and J dropped 2 bases, with 11 bases sitting between them. The CDR3 extends over 14 amino acids. The germline V gene encodes CDR1 SEHNR and CDR2 FQNEAQ (reference sequence).

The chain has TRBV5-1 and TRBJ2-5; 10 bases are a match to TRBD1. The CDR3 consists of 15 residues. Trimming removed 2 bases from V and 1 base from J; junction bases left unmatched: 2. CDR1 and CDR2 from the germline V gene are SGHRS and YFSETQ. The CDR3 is CASSFGQGGQETQYF. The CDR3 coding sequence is TGCGCCAGCAGCTTTGGACAGGGGGGCCAAGAGACCCAGTACTTC.

CDR3 bases: TGCGCCAGCAGCTCTGGACTAGCGGGGAAAGGGACCCAGTACTTC. This sequence encodes CASSSGLAGKGTQYF. The J gene is TRBJ2-5, the V gene TRBV5-1; 12 nucleotides align to TRBD2. Trimming took 3 bases from V and 7 from J; bases not matched to a gene: 7. Germline CDR1 reads SGHRS; CDR2 reads YFSETQ. The CDR3 is 15 residues long.

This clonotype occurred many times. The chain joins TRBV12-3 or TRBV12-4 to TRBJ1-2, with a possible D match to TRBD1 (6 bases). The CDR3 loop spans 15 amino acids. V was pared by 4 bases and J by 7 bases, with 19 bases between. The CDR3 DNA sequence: TGTGCCAGCAGTTCCCGATCGACAGGTAGGAGTGGCTACACCTTC. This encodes CASSSRSTGRSGYTF.

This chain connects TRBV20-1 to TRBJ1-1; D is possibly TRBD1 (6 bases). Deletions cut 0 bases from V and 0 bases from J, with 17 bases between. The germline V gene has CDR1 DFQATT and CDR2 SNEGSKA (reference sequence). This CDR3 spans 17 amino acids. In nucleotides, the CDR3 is TGCAGTGCTAGAGATCAGCTTAGCGGGGGGCTGAACACTGAAGCTTTCTTT. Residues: CSARDQLSGGLNTEAFF.

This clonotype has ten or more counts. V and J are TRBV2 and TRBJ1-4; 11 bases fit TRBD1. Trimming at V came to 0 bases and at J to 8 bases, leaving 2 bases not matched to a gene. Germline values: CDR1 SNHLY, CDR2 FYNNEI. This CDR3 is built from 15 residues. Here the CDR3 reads CASSEAGQGEEKLFF. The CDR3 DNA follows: TGTGCCAGCAGTGAAGCGGGACAGGGGGAAGAAAAACTGTTTTTT.

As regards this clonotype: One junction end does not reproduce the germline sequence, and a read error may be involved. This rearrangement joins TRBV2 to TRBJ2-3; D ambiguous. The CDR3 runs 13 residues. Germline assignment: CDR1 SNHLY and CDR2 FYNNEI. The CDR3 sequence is CAISITAPDTQYF. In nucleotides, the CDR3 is TGTGCCATCAGTATTACAGCTCCCGATACGCAGTATTTT. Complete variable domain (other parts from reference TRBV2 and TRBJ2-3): EPEVTQTPSHQVTQMGQEVILRCVPISNHLYFYWYRQILGQKVEFLVSFYNNEISEKSEIFDDQFSVERPDGSNFTLKIRSTKLEDSAMYFCAISITAPDTQYFGPGTRLTVL.

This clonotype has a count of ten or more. DNA for the CDR3: TGTGCCAGCAGCTTCCAGGGCCCGGTGTACAATGAGCAGTTCTTC. Protein: CASSFQGPVYNEQFF. This chain joins TRBV2 and TRBJ2-1; D is perhaps TRBD1 (5 bases). The CDR3 has 15 residues. Between the trimmed V and J ends, which lost 6 bases and 4 bases, there was a span of 16 bases. Germline-derived CDR1 and CDR2 are SNHLY and FYNNEI.

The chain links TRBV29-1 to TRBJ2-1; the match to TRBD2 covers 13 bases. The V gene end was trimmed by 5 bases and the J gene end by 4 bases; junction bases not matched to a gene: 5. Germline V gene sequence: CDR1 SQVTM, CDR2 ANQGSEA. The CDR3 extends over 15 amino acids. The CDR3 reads CSVPGTSGTYNEQFF. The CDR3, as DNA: TGCAGCGTTCCGGGGACTAGCGGGACTTACAATGAGCAGTTCTTC.

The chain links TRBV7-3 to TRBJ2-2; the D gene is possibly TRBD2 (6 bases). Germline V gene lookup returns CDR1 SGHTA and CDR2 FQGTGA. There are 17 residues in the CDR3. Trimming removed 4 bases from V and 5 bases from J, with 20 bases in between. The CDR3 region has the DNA TGTGCCAGCAGCTCCAAGGGCCCTACGGGGGTGACCGGGGAGCTGTTTTTT. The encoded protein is CASSSKGPTGVTGELFF.

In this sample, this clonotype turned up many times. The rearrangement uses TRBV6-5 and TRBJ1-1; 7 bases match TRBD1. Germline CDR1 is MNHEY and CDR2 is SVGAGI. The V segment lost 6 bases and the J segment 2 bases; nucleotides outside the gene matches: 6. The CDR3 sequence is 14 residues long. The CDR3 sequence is CASRVGQANTEAFF. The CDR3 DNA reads TGTGCCAGCAGAGTCGGACAGGCAAACACTGAAGCTTTCTTT.

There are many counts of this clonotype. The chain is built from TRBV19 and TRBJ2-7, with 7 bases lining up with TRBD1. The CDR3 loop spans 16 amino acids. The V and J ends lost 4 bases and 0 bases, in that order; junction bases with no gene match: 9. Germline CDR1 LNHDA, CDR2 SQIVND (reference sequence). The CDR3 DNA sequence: TGTGCCAGTAGTACAGGGGGAAGTTTAAGCTCCTACGAGCAGTACTTC. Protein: CASSTGGSLSSYEQYF.